The clone carrying this TCR beta chain was seen ten or more times. Losses at the gene ends were 3 bases for V and 8 bases for J; bases not matched to a gene: 7. Germline loops: CDR1 SGHRS, CDR2 YFSETQ. The CDR3 spans 13 residues. The sample belongs to a study of T cells in Graves' hyperthyroidism and ophthalmopathy. Amplified TCR beta CDR3 regions derived from RNA transcripts. HTBI primers drove first-round RT-PCR of the TCR CDR3. TCRdb re-called the multiplex PCR reads through MiXCR, storing one row per CDR3 protein. This sample yields 250,000 to 300,000 distinct CDR3 sequences, of which roughly 15% are seen a single time; roughly 30% belongs to the top ten.

The chain carries TRBV5-1 and TRBJ1-1; TRBD1 aligns across 7 bases. Material: blood. The sequence came from a woman aged 45 to 65 with Graves' hyperthyroidism that later progressed to Graves' ophthalmopathy. CDR3 protein: CASSSVRDREAFF. The CDR3 nucleotides are TGCGCCAGCAGCTCCGTTCGGGACAGAGAAGCTTTCTTT.